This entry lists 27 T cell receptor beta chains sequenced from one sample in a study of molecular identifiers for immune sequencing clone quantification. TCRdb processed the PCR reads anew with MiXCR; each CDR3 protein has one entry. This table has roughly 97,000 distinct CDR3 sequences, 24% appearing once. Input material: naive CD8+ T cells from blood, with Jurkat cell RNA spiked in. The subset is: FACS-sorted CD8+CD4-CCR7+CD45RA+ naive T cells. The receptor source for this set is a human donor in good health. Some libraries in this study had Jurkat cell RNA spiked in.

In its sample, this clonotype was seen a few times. The CDR3 region has the DNA TGTGCCACCAGCTGGGGACAGGGCCTCGAGCAGTACTTC. This encodes CATSWGQGLEQYF. The V and J genes are TRBV19 and TRBJ2-7; 9 nucleotides line up with TRBD1. V dropped 10 bases and J dropped 6; count of bases not matched to a gene: 10. CDR1 LNHDA and CDR2 SQIVND come from the germline V gene (reference sequence). There are 13 residues in the CDR3. The whole variable domain, remainder taken from reference TRBV19 and TRBJ2-7, is DGGITQSPKYLFRKEGQNVTLSCEQNLNHDAMYWYRQDPGQGLRLIYYSQIVNDFQKGDIAEGYSVSREKKESFPLTVTSAQKNPTAFYLCATSWGQGLEQYFGPGTRLTVT.

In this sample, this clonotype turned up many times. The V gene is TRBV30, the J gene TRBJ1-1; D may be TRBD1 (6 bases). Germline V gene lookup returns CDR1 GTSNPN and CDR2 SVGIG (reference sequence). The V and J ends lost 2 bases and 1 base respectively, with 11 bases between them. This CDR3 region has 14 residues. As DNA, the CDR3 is TGTGCCTGGAGTTGGGGCAGGGGGAACACTGAAGCTTTCTTT. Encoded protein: CAWSWGRGNTEAFF.

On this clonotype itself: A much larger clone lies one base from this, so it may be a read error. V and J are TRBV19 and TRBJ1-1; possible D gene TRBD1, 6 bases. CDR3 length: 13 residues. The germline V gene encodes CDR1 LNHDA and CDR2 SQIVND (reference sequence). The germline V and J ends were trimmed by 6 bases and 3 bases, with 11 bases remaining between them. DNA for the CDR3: TGTGCCAGTAGGGTAGGACAGCACACTGAAGCTTTCTTT. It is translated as CASRVGQHTEAFF.

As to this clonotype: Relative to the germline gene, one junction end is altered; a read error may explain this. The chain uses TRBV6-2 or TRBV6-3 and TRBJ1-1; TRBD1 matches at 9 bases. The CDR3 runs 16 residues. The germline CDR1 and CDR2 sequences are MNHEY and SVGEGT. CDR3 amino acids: CAGSYSTGQGFAEAFF. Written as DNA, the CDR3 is TGTGCCGGCAGTTACTCCACGGGACAGGGATTCGCTGAAGCTTTCTTC.

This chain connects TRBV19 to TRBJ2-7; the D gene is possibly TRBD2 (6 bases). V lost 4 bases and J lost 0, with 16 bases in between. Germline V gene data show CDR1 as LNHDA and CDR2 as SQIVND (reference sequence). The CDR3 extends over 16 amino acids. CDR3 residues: CASSTDLAGSSYEQYF. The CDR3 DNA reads TGTGCCAGTAGTACAGATCTTGCGGGAAGCTCCTACGAGCAGTACTTC.

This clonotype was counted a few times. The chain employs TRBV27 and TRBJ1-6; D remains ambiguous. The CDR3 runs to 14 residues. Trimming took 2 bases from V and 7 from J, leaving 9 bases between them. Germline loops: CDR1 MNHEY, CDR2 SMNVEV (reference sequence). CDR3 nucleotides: TGTGCCAGCAGTTTACGGAGAGGGAATTCACCCCTCCACTTT. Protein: CASSLRRGNSPLHF.

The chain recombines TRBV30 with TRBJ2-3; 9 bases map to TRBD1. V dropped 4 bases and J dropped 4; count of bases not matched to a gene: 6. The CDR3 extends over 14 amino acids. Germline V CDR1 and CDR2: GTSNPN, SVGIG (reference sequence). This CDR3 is CAWTKTGGPDTQYF. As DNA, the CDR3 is TGTGCCTGGACCAAAACAGGGGGCCCAGATACGCAGTATTTT. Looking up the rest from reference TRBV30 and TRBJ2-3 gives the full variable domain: SQTIHQWPATLVQPVGSPLSLECTVEGTSNPNLYWYRQAAGRGLQLLFYSVGIGQISSEVPQNLSASRPQDRQFILSSKKLLLSDSGFYLCAWTKTGGPDTQYFGPGTRLTVL.

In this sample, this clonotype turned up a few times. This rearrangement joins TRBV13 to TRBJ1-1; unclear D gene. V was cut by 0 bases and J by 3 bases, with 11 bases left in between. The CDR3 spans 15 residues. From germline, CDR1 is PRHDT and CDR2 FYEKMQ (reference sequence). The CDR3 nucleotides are TGTGCCAGCAGCTTAGGCGGCCCTGGGCACACTGAAGCTTTCTTT. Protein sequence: CASSLGGPGHTEAFF.

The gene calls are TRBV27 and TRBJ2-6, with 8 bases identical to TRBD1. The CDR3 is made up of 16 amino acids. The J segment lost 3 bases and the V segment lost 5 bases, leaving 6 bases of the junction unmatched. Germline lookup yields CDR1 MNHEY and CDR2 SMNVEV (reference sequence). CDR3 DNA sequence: TGTGCCAGCAGTCCGGGCAGGGGGCTTGGGGCCAACGTCCTGACTTTC. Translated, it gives CASSPGRGLGANVLTF.

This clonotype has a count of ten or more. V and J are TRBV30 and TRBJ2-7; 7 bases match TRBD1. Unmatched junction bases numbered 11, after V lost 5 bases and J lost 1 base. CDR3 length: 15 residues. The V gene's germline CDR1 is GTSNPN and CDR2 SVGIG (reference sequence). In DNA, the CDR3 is TGTGCCTGGGGACGGACCGGGACAGCTTCCTACGAGCAGTACTTC. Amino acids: CAWGRTGTASYEQYF.

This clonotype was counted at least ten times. The CDR3 DNA follows: TGTGCCAGCAGTTTAGCAGCTAATCAGCCCCAGCATTTT. This gives the protein CASSLAANQPQHF. The chain recombines TRBV12-3 or TRBV12-4 with TRBJ1-5; D is unclear. Trimming pared 0 bases from V and 4 bases from J, leaving 4 bases between. The CDR3 is 13 residues long.

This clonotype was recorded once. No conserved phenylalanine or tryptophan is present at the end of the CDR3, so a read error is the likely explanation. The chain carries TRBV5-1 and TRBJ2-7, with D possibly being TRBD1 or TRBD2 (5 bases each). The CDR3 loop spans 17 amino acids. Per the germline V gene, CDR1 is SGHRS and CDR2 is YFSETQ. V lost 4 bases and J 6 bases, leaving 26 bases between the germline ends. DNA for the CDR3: TGCGCCAGCAGCGAGGCCCCGGGGACCAACACAGGCAGCGAGCAGTACTAC. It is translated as CASSEAPGTNTGSEQYY.

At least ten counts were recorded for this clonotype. This chain's CDR3 is CASSQDSVQGNPLSPLHF. The CDR3 bases are TGCGCCAGCAGCCAAGATTCCGTTCAGGGTAACCCCCTTTCACCCCTCCACTTT. V usage is TRBV4-3 and J usage is TRBJ1-6, with D perhaps TRBD1 (5 bases). There are 18 residues in the CDR3. Germline V gene data show CDR1 as LGHNA and CDR2 as YSLEER. Trimming pared 0 bases from V and 9 bases from J, leaving 21 bases between.

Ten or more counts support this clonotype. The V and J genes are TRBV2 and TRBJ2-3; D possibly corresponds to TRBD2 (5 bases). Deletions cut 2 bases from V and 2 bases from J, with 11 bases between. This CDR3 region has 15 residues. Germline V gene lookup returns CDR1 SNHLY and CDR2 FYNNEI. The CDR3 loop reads CASSERTSNTDTQYF. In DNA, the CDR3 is TGTGCCAGCAGTGAACGAACTAGTAACACAGATACGCAGTATTTT.

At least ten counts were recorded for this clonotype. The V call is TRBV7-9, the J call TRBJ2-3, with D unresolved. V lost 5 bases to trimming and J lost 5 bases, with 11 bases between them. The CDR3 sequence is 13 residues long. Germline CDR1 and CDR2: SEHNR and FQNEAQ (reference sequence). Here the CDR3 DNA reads TGTGCCAGCAGCGTCGGGTTGAGAGATACGCAGTATTTT. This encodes CASSVGLRDTQYF.

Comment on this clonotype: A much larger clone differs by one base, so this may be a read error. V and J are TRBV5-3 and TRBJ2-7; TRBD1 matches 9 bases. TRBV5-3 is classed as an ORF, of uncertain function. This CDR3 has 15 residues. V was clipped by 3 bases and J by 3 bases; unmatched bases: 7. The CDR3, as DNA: TGTGCCAGAAGCTCCCCCGGGACAGGGAGCTACGAGCAGTACTTC. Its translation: CARSSPGTGSYEQYF.

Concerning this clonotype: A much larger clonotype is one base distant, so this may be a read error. CDR3 nucleotides: TGTGCCACCAGCAGAGCAACCCCAGGGTCTGCTTTCACTGAAGCTTTCTTT. Protein: CATSRATPGSAFTEAFF. The chain carries TRBV15 and TRBJ1-1; perhaps TRBD1 as D (5 bases). Looked up from germline, CDR1 is LNHNV and CDR2 is YYDKDF (reference sequence). Trimming shortened V by 1 base and J by 4 bases, and 19 bases separated the two germline ends. The CDR3 sequence is 17 residues long.

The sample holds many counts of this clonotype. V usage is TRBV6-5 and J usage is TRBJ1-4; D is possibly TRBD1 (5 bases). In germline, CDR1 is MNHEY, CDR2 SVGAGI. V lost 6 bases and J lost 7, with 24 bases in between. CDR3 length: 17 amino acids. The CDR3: CASSHTGGGTWIEKLFF. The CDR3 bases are TGTGCCAGCAGCCACACCGGAGGCGGGACTTGGATTGAAAAACTGTTTTTT.

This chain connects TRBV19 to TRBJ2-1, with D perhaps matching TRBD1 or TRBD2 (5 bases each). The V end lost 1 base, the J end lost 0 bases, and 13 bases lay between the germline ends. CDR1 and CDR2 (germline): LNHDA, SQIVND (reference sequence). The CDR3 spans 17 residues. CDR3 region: CASSIGRGPSSYNEQFF. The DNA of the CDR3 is TGTGCCAGTAGTATAGGTCGGGGCCCTAGCTCCTACAATGAGCAGTTCTTC.

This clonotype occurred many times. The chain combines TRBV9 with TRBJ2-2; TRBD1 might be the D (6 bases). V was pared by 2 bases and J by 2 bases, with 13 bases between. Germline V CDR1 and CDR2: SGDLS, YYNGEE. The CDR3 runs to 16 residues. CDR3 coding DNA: TGTGCCAGCAGCGTGGGCGCAGGGGAAAACACCGGGGAGCTGTTTTTT. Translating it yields CASSVGAGENTGELFF.

The CDR3 loop reads CASSGVAYEQYF. The CDR3 DNA follows: TGTGCCAGCTCTGGAGTAGCCTACGAGCAGTACTTC. This chain connects TRBV6-5 to TRBJ2-7; D is ambiguous. CDR1 and CDR2 from the germline V gene are MNHEY and SVGAGI. The CDR3 covers 12 residues. Trimming took 8 bases from V and 2 from J, leaving 10 bases between them.

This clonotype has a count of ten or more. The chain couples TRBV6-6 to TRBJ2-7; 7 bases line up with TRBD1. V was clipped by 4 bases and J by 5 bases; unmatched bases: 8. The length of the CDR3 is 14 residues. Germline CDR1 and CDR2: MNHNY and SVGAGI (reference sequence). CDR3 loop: CASSFPGQINEQYF. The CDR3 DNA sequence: TGTGCCAGCAGTTTCCCGGGACAGATCAACGAGCAGTACTTC.

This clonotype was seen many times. CDR3 bases: TGTGCCAGCAGCTTAAGGAGAGGGGTGCACGAGCAGTACTTC. The encoded protein is CASSLRRGVHEQYF. The gene calls are TRBV7-6 and TRBJ2-7, with D tentatively TRBD1 or TRBD2 (5 bases each). The CDR3 is 14 residues long. The germline CDR1 and CDR2 sequences are SGHVS and FNYEAQ. The germline V and J ends were trimmed by 2 bases and 5 bases, with 13 bases remaining between them.

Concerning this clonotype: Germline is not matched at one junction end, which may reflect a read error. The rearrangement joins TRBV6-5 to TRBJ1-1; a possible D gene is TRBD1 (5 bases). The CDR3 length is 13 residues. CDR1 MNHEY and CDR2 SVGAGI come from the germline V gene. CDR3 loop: CAGSYSGLTEAFF. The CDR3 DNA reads TGTGCCGGCAGTTACTCGGGGCTCACTGAAGCTTTCTTT.

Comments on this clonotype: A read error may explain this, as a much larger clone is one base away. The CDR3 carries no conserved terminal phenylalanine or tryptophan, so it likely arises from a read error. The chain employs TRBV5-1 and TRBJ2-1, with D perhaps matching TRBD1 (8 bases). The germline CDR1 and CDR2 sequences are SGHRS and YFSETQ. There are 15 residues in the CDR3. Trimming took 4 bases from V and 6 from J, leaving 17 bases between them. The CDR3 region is CASSPGGLAVNEQFL. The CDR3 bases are TGCGCCAGCAGCCCAGGGGGCCTAGCGGTCAATGAGCAGTTCCTC.

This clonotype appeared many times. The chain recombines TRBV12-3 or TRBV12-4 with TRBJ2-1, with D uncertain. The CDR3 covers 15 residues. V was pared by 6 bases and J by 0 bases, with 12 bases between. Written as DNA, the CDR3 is TGTGCCAGCAGGCCCGTTCAGAGCTCCTACAATGAGCAGTTCTTC. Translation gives CASRPVQSSYNEQFF.

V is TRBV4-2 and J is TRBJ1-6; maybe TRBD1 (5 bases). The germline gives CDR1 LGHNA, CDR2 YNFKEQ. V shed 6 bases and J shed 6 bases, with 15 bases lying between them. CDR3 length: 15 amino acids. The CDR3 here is CASRDSGTSNSPLHF. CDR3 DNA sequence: TGTGCCAGCAGGGACTCCGGGACTTCTAATTCACCCCTCCACTTT.